This T cell receptor (beta chain) emerged from a study of T cell changes during pregnancy in multiple sclerosis. This table comes from immunoSEQ multiplex PCR, and its TCRdb copy is limited to in-frame clones, with some not included. Among some 70,000 clones, 70% to 90% were seen once, and the ten largest hold about 3.5%. This CDR3 spans 16 amino acids. Germline V gene lookup returns CDR1 LNHDA and CDR2 SQIVND (reference sequence). Trimming took 0 bases from V and 5 from J, leaving 14 bases between them. Sequences were derived from peripheral blood, sampled before pregnancy. The chain couples TRBV19 to TRBJ1-5; no clear D. The clonotype originates from a female donor with multiple sclerosis, enrolled in a pregnancy study. The CDR3 coding sequence is TGTGCCAGTAGTATAGATGGAGCCGGGGTAGATCAGCCCCAGCATTTT. Protein sequence: CASSIDGAGVDQPQHF.